The 4 T cell receptor beta chains listed next were all sequenced from one sample in a study of Graves' ophthalmopathy and Graves' hyperthyroidism. The TCR beta CDR3 regions underwent amplification from RNA transcripts. The workflow started with a first-round RT-PCR run with HTBI primers and then moved on to a second-round multiplex PCR. TCRdb used MiXCR to reprocess the multiplex PCR reads, holding one entry per CDR3 protein. The top ten clones hold more than 9.5% of a sample with over a million distinct CDR3 sequences, less than 45% of them seen once. Input material: peripheral blood or thyroid tissue (not recorded which). These receptors were obtained from an adult man with Graves' hyperthyroidism.

With respect to this clonotype: At one of its ends the junction is not consistent with the germline gene, which may arise from a read error. V usage is TRBV12-3 or TRBV12-4 and J usage is TRBJ2-7; 8 bases are a match to TRBD2. There are 14 residues in the CDR3. CDR3 nucleotides: TGTGCCAGCAGACTTAGCGGGATTCACTACGAGCGGTACTTC. The encoded protein is CASRLSGIHYERYF.

This clonotype occurred many times. The chain links TRBV7-9 to TRBJ2-7; possibly TRBD1 for D (6 bases). CDR3 length: 15 amino acids. V gave up 3 bases and J gave up 2 bases, with 14 bases separating them. The germline CDR1 and CDR2 sequences are SEHNR and FQNEAQ (reference sequence). The CDR3 sequence is CASSFWGHGTYEQYF. CDR3 coding DNA: TGTGCCAGCAGCTTTTGGGGGCATGGCACCTACGAGCAGTACTTC.

There are a few counts of this clonotype. The chain has TRBV4-1 and TRBJ1-6; D gene uncertain. CDR1 and CDR2 (germline): MGHRA, YSYEKL. The CDR3 runs 13 residues. V lost 3 bases to trimming and J lost 13 bases, with 13 bases between them. The CDR3 here is CASSQGPVSPLHF. The CDR3 DNA reads TGCGCCAGCAGCCAGGGCCCCGTTTCCCCCCTCCACTTT.

This clonotype has just a few counts. The chain joins TRBV6-6 to TRBJ2-7; no firm D call. This CDR3 has 15 amino acids. Looked up from germline, CDR1 is MNHNY and CDR2 is SVGAGI (reference sequence). V gave up 0 bases and J gave up 0 bases, with 9 bases separating them. The CDR3 DNA sequence: TGTGCCAGCAGTTACTCGGAGTGGGACTCCTACGAGCAGTACTTC. Residues: CASSYSEWDSYEQYF.